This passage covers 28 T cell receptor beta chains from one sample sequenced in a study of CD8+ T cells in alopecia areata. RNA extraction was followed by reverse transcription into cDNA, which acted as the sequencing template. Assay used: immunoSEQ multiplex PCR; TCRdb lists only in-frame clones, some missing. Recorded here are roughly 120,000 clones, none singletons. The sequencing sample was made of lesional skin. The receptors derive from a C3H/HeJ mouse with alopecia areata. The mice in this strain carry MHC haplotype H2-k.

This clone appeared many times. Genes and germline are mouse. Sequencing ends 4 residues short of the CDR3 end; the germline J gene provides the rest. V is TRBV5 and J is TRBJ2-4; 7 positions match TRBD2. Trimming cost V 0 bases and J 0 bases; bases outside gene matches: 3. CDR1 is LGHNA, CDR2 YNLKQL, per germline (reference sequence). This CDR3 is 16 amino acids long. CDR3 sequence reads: CASSQDWGNSQNTLYF. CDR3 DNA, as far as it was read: TGTGCCAGCAGCCAAGACTGGGGGAATAGTCAAAAC.

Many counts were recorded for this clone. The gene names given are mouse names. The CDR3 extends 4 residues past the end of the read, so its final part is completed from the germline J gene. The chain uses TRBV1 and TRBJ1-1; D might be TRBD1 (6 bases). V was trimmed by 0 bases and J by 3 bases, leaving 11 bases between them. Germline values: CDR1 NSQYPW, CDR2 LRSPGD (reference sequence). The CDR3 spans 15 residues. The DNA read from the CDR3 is TGCACCTGCAGTGCAGAACAGGGCAAGGACACA. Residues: CTCSAEQGKDT. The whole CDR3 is CTCSAEQGKDTEVFF.

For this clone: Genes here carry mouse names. The sequenced part of the CDR3 DNA is TGTGCCAGCAGTATACGACTGGGGGGTTCT. Protein product: CASSIRLGGS. The whole CDR3 region reads CASSIRLGGSEQFF. The chain carries TRBV19 and TRBJ2-1, with TRBD2 matching 10 bases. The read ends 4 residues early relative to the CDR3; the germline J gene fills the gap. This CDR3 comprises 14 residues. Germline lookup yields CDR1 FNHDT and CDR2 SITEND (reference sequence).

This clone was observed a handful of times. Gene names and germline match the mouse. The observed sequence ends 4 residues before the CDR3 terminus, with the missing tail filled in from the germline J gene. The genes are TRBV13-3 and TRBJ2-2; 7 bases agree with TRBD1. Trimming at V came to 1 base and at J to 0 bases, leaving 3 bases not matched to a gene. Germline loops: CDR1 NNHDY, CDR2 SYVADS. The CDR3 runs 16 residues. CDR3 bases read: TGTGCCAGCAGTGATTGGCAGGGGGCAAACACCGGG. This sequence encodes CASSDWQGANTG. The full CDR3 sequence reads CASSDWQGANTGQLYF.

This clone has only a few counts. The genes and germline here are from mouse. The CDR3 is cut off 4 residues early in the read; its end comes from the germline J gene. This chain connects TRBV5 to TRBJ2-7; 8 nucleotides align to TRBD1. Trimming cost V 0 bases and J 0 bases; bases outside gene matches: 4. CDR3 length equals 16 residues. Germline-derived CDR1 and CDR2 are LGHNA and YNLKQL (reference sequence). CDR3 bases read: TGTGCCAGCAGCCAAGATCGGGACAGGAGCTCCTAT. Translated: CASSQDRDRSSY. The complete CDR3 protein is CASSQDRDRSSYEQYF.

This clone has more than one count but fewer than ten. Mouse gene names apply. CDR3 DNA, as far as it was read: TGTGCCAGCAGTGCCGACAGAAAATCTAGTGCAGAA. Translated, it gives CASSADRKSSAE. The full-length CDR3 reads as CASSADRKSSAETLYF. This rearrangement joins TRBV13-3 to TRBJ2-3, with TRBD1 as a possible D gene (5 bases). The read stops 4 residues short of the end of the CDR3; the missing end is completed from the germline J gene. Germline V gives CDR1 NNHDY, CDR2 SYVADS. The CDR3 spans 16 residues. Trimming removed 3 bases at V and 0 bases at J, with 14 bases between.

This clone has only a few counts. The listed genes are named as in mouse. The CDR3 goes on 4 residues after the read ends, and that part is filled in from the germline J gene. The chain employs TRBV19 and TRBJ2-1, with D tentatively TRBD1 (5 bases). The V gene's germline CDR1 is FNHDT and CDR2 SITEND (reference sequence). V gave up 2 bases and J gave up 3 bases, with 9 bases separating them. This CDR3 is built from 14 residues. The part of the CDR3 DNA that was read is TGTGCCAGCAGTATTGCAGGGTCCTATGCT. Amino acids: CASSIAGSYA. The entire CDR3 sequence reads CASSIAGSYAEQFF.

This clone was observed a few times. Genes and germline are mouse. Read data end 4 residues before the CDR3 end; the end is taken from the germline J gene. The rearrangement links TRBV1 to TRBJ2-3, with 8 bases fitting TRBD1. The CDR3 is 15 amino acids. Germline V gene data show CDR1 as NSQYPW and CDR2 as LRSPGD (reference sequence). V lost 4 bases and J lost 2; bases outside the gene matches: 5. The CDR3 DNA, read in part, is TGCACCTGCAGTGGCAGGGGGCGTGATGCAGAA. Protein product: CTCSGRGRDAE. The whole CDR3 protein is CTCSGRGRDAETLYF.

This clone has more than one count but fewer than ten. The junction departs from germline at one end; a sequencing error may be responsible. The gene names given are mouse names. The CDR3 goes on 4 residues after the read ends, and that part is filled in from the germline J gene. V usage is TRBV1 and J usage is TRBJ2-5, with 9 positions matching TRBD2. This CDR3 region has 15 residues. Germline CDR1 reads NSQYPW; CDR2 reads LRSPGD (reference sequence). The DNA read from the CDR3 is TGCCCCTGCAGTGCCCAACTGGGGGGCCAAGAC. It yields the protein CPCSAQLGGQD. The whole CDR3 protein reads CPCSAQLGGQDTQYF.

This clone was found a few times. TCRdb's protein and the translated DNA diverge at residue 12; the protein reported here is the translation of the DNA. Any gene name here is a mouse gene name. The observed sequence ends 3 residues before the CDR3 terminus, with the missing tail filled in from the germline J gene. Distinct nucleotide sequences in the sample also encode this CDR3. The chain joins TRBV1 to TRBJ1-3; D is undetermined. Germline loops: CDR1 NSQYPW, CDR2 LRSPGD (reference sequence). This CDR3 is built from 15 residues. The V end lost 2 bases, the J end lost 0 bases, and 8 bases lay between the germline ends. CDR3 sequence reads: CTCSARHNSGNTLYF. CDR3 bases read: TGCACCTGCAGTGCACGACACAATTCTGGAAATACG. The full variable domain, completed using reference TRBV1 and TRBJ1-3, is VTLLEQNPRWRLVPRGQAVNLRCILKNSQYPWMSWYQQDLQKQLQWLFTLRSPGDKEVKSLPGADYLATRVTDTELRLQVANMSQGRTLYCTCSARHNSGNTLYFGEGSRLIVV.

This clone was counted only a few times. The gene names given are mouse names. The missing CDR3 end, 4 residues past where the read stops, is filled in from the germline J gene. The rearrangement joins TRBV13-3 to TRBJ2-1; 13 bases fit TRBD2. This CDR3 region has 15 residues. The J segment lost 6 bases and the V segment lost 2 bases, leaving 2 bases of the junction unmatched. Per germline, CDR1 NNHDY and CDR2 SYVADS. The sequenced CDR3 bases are TGTGCCAGCAGTGAGGGACTGGGGGGGGGTGCT. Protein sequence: CASSEGLGGGA. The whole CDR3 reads CASSEGLGGGAEQFF.

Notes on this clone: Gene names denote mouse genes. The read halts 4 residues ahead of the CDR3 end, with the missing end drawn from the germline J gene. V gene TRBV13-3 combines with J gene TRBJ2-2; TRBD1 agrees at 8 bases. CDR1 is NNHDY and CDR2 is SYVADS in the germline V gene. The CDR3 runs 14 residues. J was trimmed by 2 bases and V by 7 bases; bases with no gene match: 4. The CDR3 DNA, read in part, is TGTGCCAGCGTGAGGACAGGGAACACCGGG. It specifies CASVRTGNTG. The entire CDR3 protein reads CASVRTGNTGQLYF.

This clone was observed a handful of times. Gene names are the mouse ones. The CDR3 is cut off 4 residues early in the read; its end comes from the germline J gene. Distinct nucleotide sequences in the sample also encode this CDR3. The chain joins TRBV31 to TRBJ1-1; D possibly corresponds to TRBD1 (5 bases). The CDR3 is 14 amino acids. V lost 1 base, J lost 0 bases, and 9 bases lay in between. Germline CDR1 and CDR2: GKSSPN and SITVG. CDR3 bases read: TGTGCCTGGAGTCCGGACAATGCAAACACA. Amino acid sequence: CAWSPDNANT. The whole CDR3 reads CAWSPDNANTEVFF. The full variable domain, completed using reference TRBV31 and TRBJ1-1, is AQTIHQWPVAEIKAVGSPLSLGCTIKGKSSPNLYWYWQATGGTLQQLFYSITVGQVESVVQLNLSASRPKDDQFILSTEKLLLSHSGFYLCAWSPDNANTEVFFGKGTRLTVV.

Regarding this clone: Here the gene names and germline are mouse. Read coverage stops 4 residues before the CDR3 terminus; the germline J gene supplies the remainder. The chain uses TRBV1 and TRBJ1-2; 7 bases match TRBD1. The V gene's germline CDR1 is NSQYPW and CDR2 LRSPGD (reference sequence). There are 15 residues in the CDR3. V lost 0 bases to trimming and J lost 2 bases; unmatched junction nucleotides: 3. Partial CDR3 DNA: TGCACCTGCAGTGCAGAGGAGACAGGGAACTCC. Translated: CTCSAEETGNS. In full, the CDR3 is CTCSAEETGNSDYTF.

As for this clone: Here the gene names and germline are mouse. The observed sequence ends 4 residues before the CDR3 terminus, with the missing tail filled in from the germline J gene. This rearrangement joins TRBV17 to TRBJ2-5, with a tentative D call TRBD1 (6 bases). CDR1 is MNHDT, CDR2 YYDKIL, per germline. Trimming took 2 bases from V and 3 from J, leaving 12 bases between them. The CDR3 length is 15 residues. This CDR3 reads CASSRPGGQQDTQYF. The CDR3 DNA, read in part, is TGTGCTAGCAGTAGACCCGGGGGACAACAAGAC.

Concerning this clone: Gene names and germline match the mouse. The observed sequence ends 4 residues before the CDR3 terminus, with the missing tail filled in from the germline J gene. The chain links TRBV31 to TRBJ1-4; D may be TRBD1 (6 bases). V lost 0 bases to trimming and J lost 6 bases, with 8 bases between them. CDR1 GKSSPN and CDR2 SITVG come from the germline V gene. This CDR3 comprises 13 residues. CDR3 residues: CAWSLGGDERLFF. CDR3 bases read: TGTGCCTGGAGTCTAGGGGGTGACGAA.

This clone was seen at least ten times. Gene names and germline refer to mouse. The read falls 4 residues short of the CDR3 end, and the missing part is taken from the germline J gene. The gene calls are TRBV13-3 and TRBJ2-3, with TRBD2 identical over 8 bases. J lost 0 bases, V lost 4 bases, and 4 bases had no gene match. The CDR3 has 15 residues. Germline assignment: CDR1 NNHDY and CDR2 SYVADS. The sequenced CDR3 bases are TGTGCCAGCAGTCCACTGGGGGATAGTGCAGAA. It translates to CASSPLGDSAE. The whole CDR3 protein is CASSPLGDSAETLYF.

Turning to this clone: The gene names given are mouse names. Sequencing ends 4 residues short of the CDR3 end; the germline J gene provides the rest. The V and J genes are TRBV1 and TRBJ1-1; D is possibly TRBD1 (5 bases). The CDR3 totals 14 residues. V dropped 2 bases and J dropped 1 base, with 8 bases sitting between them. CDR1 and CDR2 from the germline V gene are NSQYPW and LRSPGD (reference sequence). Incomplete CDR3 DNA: TGCACCTGCAGTGCATACAGGAAAAACACA. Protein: CTCSAYRKNT. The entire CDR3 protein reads CTCSAYRKNTEVFF.

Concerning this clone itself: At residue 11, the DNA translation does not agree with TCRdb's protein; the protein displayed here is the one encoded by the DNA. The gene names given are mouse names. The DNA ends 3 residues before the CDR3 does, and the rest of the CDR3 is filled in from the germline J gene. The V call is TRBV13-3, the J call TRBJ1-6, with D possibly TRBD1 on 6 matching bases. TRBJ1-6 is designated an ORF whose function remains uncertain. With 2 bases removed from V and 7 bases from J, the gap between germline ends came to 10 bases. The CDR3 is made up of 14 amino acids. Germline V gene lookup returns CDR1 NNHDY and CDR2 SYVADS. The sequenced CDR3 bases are TGTGCCAGCAGTGACACAGGGTGGAATTCGCCC. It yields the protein CASSDTGWNSP. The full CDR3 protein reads CASSDTGWNSPLYF.

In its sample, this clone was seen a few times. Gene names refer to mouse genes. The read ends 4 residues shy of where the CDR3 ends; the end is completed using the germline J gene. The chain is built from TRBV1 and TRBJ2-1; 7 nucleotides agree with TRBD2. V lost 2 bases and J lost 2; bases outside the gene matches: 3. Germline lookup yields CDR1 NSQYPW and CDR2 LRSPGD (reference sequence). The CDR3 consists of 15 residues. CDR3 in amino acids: CTCSARLGDYAEQFF. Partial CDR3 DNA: TGCACCTGCAGTGCAAGGCTGGGGGACTATGCT.

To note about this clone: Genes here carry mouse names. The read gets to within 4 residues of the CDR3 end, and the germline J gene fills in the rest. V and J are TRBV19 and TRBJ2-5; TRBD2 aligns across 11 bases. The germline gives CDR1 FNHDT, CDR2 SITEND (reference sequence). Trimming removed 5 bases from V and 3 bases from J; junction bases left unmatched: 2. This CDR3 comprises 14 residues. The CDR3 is CASSRLGGQDTQYF. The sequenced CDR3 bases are TGTGCCAGCAGCAGACTGGGGGGGCAAGAC.

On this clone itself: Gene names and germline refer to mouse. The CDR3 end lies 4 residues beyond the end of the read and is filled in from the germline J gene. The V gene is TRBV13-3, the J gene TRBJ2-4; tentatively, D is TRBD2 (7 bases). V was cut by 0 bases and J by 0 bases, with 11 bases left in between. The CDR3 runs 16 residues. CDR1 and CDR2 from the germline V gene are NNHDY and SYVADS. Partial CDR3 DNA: TGTGCCAGCAGTGATGATAGGGGGGCTAGTCAAAAC. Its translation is CASSDDRGASQN. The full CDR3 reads CASSDDRGASQNTLYF.

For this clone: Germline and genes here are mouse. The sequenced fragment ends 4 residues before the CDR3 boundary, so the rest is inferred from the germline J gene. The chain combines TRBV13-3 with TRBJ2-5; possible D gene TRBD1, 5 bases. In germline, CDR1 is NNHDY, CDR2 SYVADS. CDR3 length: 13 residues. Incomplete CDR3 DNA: TGTGCCAGCAGTGATCTACAGGAGGAC. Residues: CASSDLQED. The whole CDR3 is CASSDLQEDTQYF. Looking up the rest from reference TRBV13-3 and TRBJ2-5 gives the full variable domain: EAAVTQSPRSKVAVTGGKVTLSCHQTNNHDYMYWYRQDTGHGLRLIHYSYVADSTEKGDIPDGYKASRPSQENFSLILELASLSQTAVYFCASSDLQEDTQYFGPGTRLLVL.

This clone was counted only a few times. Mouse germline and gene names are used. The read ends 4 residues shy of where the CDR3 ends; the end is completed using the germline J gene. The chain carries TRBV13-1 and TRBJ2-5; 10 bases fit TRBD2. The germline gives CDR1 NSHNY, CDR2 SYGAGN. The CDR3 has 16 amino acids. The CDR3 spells CASSDVWGGAGDTQYF. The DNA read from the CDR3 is TGTGCCAGCAGTGATGTCTGGGGGGGCGCGGGAGAC.

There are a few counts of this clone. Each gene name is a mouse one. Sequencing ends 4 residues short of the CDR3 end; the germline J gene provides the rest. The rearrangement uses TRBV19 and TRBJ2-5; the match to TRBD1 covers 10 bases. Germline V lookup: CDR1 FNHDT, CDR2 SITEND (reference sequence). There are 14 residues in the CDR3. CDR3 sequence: CASSRDRGGDTQYF. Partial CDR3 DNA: TGTGCCAGCAGTCGGGACAGGGGCGGGGAC.

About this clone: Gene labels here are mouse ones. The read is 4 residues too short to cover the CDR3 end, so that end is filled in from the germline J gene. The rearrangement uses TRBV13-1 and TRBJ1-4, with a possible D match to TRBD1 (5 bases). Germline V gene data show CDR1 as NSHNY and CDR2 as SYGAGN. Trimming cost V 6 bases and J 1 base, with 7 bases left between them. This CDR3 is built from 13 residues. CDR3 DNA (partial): TGTGCCAGCAAGGGGAATTCCAACGAA. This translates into CASKGNSNE. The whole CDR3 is CASKGNSNERLFF.

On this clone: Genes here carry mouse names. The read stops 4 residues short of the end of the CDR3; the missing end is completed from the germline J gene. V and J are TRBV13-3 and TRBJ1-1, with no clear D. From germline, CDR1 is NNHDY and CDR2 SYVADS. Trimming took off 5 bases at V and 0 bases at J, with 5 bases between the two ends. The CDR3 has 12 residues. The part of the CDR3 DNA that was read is TGTGCCAGCAGCCTTACAAACACA. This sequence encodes CASSLTNT. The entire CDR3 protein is CASSLTNTEVFF.

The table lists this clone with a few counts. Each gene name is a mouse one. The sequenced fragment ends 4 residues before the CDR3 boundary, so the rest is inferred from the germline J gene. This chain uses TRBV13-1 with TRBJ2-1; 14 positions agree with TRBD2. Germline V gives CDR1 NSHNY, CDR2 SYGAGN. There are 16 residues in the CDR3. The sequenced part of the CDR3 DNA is TGTGCCAGCAAAGGGACTGGGGGGGCGCGTTGGGCT. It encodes CASKGTGGARWA. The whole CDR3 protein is CASKGTGGARWAEQFF.